These 20 T cell receptor beta chains share one sample of origin, sequenced in a study of blood T cell repertoires in COVID-19. The method was immunoSEQ multiplex PCR; TCRdb's version includes in-frame clones alone and lacks a portion of them. The sample shows 68,000 or so clones, around 80% of them seen only once. Sequenced sample: peripheral blood. The origin of the receptors is a human donor in a cohort sampled during active COVID-19.

The genes are TRBV4-1 and TRBJ2-7, with TRBD1 matching 7 bases. J was trimmed by 2 bases and V by 4 bases; bases with no gene match: 11. Germline assignment: CDR1 MGHRA and CDR2 YSYEKL. The CDR3 contains 16 residues. CDR3 coding DNA: TGCGCCAGCAGCCGAGCTACCCAGGGGGTTCCCTACGAGCAGTACTTC. It specifies CASSRATQGVPYEQYF.

The chain links TRBV21-1 to TRBJ2-6; TRBD1, the D gene given by the table, was not confirmed from the DNA. TRBV21-1 is annotated as a pseudogene. This CDR3 region has 18 residues. The CDR3 nucleotides are TGTGCCAGCAGCAACCGGGGACAGGGGGTTCCTGGGGCCAACGTCCTGACTTTC. It specifies CASSNRGQGVPGANVLTF.

The V call is TRBV5-3, the J call TRBJ2-1, with D possibly TRBD2 on 6 matching bases. TRBV5-3 carries the ORF label, with uncertain function. Trimming shortened V by 5 bases and J by 0 bases, and 12 bases separated the two germline ends. The CDR3 loop spans 15 amino acids. CDR3 protein: CARRRDLISYNEQFF. The CDR3 coding sequence is TGTGCCAGAAGACGGGACTTGATCTCCTACAATGAGCAGTTCTTC.

This clone is medium-sized. The chain is built from TRBV10-3 and TRBJ1-1, with TRBD1 as a possible D gene (5 bases). V gave up 7 bases and J gave up 1 base, with 13 bases separating them. This CDR3 has 14 amino acids. CDR1 ENHRY and CDR2 SYGVKD come from the germline V gene. DNA of the CDR3: TGTGCCATCAAAGGCAGGGCCACGAACACTGAAGCTTTCTTT. Amino acid sequence: CAIKGRATNTEAFF.

The chain recombines TRBV7-9 with TRBJ2-7; no clear D gene. Between the trimmed V and J ends, which lost 4 bases and 0 bases, there was a span of 16 bases. The CDR3 totals 16 residues. From germline, CDR1 is SEHNR and CDR2 FQNEAQ (reference sequence). CDR3: CASSSDETGSSYEQYF. In DNA form, the CDR3 reads TGTGCCAGCAGCTCGGATGAGACTGGTAGCTCCTACGAGCAGTACTTC.

V and J are TRBV7-2 and TRBJ2-1; a possible D gene is TRBD2 (5 bases). The CDR3 loop spans 14 amino acids. V lost 3 bases to trimming and J lost 9 bases, with 15 bases between them. Germline lookup yields CDR1 SGHTA and CDR2 FQGNSA. The CDR3 loop is CASSFTRIPGEQFF. In DNA form, the CDR3 reads TGTGCCAGCAGCTTCACTAGAATCCCTGGTGAGCAGTTCTTC.

The chain couples TRBV6-5 to TRBJ2-2; D not certain. The V end was cut by 7 bases, the J end by 1 base, with 7 bases between. Germline V gene data show CDR1 as MNHEY and CDR2 as SVGAGI. This CDR3 spans 13 amino acids. CDR3 protein: CASNTMNTGELFF. CDR3 coding DNA: TGTGCCAGCAACACCATGAACACCGGGGAGCTGTTTTTT.

The chain recombines TRBV18 with TRBJ2-5; D remains unclear. Germline values: CDR1 KGHSH, CDR2 LQKENI. V lost 3 bases, J lost 1 base, and 6 bases lay in between. The CDR3 loop spans 13 amino acids. The CDR3 DNA sequence: TGTGCCAGCTCACCTTCTAGCCAAGAGACCCAGTACTTC. Amino acids: CASSPSSQETQYF. Complete variable domain (other parts from reference TRBV18 and TRBJ2-5): NAGVMQNPRHLVRRRGQEARLRCSPMKGHSHVYWYRQLPEEGLKFMVYLQKENIIDESGMPKERFSAEFPKEGPSILRIQQVVRGDSAAYFCASSPSSQETQYFGPGTRLLVL.

The CDR3 here is CASSRGPVNRGRNTEAFF. In nucleotides, the CDR3 is TGTGCCAGCAGCCGAGGGCCGGTTAACAGGGGGCGGAACACTGAAGCTTTCTTT. The rearrangement joins TRBV27 to TRBJ1-1; TRBD1 aligns across 9 bases. This CDR3 contains 18 residues. V shed 6 bases and J 1 base; nucleotides not matched to a gene: 15. Germline CDR1 reads MNHEY; CDR2 reads SMNVEV (reference sequence).

The gene calls are TRBV5-4 and TRBJ1-1; no firm D call. Germline V lookup: CDR1 SGHNT, CDR2 YYREEE (reference sequence). This CDR3 is built from 13 residues. V dropped 1 base and J dropped 5 bases, with 9 bases sitting between them. The CDR3: CASSLMAGTEAFF. The CDR3 nucleotides are TGTGCCAGCAGCTTGATGGCGGGGACTGAAGCTTTCTTT.

The chain recombines TRBV3-1 (or the pseudogene TRBV3-2) with TRBJ1-6, with 9 positions matching TRBD1. Trimming cost V 4 bases and J 7 bases; bases outside gene matches: 5. From germline, CDR1 is LGHDT and CDR2 YNNKEL (reference sequence). The CDR3 sequence is 15 residues long. CDR3 sequence: CASSPWDRANSPLHF. CDR3 in DNA: TGTGCCAGCAGCCCCTGGGACAGGGCCAATTCACCCCTCCACTTT.

This clone was picked up one time. The J gene is TRBJ2-1, the V gene TRBV15; D might be TRBD1 (7 bases). V lost 0 bases and J 7 bases, leaving 16 bases between the germline ends. This CDR3 has 16 amino acids. Germline V gives CDR1 LNHNV, CDR2 YYDKDF (reference sequence). CDR3 in amino acids: CATSRDAGQGGNEQFF. The CDR3 DNA reads as TGTGCCACCAGCAGAGATGCCGGCCAGGGGGGTAATGAGCAGTTCTTC. Combining the CDR3 with reference TRBV15 and TRBJ2-1 gives the whole variable domain DAMVIQNPRYQVTQFGKPVTLSCSQTLNHNVMYWYQQKSSQAPKLLFHYYDKDFNNEADTPDNFQSRRPNTSFCFLDIRSPGLGDTAMYLCATSRDAGQGGNEQFFGPGTRLTVL.

This clone was observed a handful of times. The J gene is TRBJ2-7, the V gene TRBV19; D call uncertain. The V end was cut by 1 base, the J end by 5 bases, with 12 bases between. This CDR3 comprises 14 residues. Germline CDR1 reads LNHDA; CDR2 reads SQIVND (reference sequence). This CDR3 is CASSIGRFENEQYF. CDR3 nucleotides: TGTGCCAGTAGTATAGGCCGCTTTGAGAACGAGCAGTACTTC.

This clone was seen a few times. For the CDR3, the DNA is TGCGCCAGCAGCATGACTAGCGGCTCCAATGAGCAGTTCTTC. This sequence encodes CASSMTSGSNEQFF. The V and J genes are TRBV5-1 and TRBJ2-1; 9 nucleotides line up with TRBD2. V lost 4 bases to trimming and J lost 6 bases; unmatched junction nucleotides: 5. Germline V gene sequence: CDR1 SGHRS, CDR2 YFSETQ. This CDR3 spans 14 amino acids.

V is TRBV7-3 and J is TRBJ2-2; D remains unclear. V was cut by 5 bases and J by 4 bases, with 14 bases left in between. Germline V gene data show CDR1 as SGHTA and CDR2 as FQGTGA. This CDR3 spans 15 amino acids. CDR3 DNA sequence: TGTGCCAGCAGCCTCACCGGCAGGTCCACCGGGGAGCTGTTTTTT. Translation gives CASSLTGRSTGELFF.

The chain couples TRBV30 to TRBJ1-1, with TRBD1 matching over 7 bases. The germline CDR1 and CDR2 sequences are GTSNPN and SVGIG (reference sequence). The CDR3 sequence is 13 residues long. J was trimmed by 3 bases and V by 4 bases; bases with no gene match: 5. The CDR3 DNA sequence: TGTGCCTGGAACAGGGGCCCGGACACTGAAGCTTTCTTT. Translated, it gives CAWNRGPDTEAFF.

The chain is built from TRBV4-1 and TRBJ2-3; weak D call: TRBD2 (6 bases). This CDR3 has 18 residues. CDR1 and CDR2 (germline): MGHRA, YSYEKL. Between the trimmed V and J ends, which lost 1 base and 2 bases, there was a span of 19 bases. The CDR3 is CASSQVNPGSGFTDTQYF. The CDR3 region has the DNA TGCGCCAGCAGCCAAGTTAATCCGGGTAGCGGTTTCACAGATACGCAGTATTTT.

In DNA, the CDR3 is TGTGCCAGTAGCCCCCCTTGGACAGTGAACACTGAAGCTTTCTTT. Its translation: CASSPPWTVNTEAFF. The chain combines TRBV19 with TRBJ1-1; D perhaps matches TRBD1 (6 bases). The germline V and J ends were trimmed by 6 bases and 0 bases, with 14 bases remaining between them. This CDR3 has 15 amino acids. Germline CDR1 reads LNHDA; CDR2 reads SQIVND (reference sequence).

This clone appeared a few times. The chain employs TRBV6-6 and TRBJ2-1; tentative D call: TRBD2 (6 bases). V lost 5 bases to trimming and J lost 6 bases, with 14 bases between them. This CDR3 has 14 residues. Germline V gene lookup returns CDR1 MNHNY and CDR2 SVGAGI (reference sequence). This CDR3 reads CASSLGSLPNEQFF. CDR3 nucleotides: TGTGCCAGCAGTCTCGGGAGTCTGCCCAATGAGCAGTTCTTC.

The rearrangement links TRBV19 to TRBJ2-3; maybe TRBD2 (6 bases). CDR3 length: 15 residues. Germline V CDR1 and CDR2: LNHDA, SQIVND (reference sequence). V was pared by 7 bases and J by 2 bases, with 16 bases between. The CDR3, as DNA: TGTGCCAGTAAGAACCAGCGGAGGGTCACAGATACGCAGTATTTT. It yields the protein CASKNQRRVTDTQYF.